This record looks at one T cell receptor (beta chain) sequence and its context. Its cognate antigen is unknown. This entry comes from a study of T cell responses to AZD1222 COVID-19 vaccine. The study, taken as a whole, reports: Spike-spanning, vaccine-associated CD4 TCRs were dominant at 160-218 and 743-854. Just a handful of AZD1222 recipients tested seropositive at baseline.

Generated by immunoSEQ multiplex PCR, the TCRdb table keeps only in-frame clones and is missing some. The profile shows approximately 140,000 clones, approximately 78% of them singletons. The source material was peripheral blood, sampled on day 0 of MenACWY control vaccination. The TCR comes from an adult in good health.

Here the CDR3 reads CASSPLDRGRGYTF. The CDR3 region has the DNA TGTGCCAGCTCACCTCTTGACAGGGGCAGAGGCTACACCTTC. V gene TRBV18 combines with J gene TRBJ1-2, with 8 bases aligning to TRBD1. Germline values: CDR1 KGHSH, CDR2 LQKENI. There are 14 residues in the CDR3. The V and J ends lost 3 bases and 8 bases, in that order; junction bases with no gene match: 8.